Presented here are 21 T cell receptor beta chains from one specimen sequenced in a study of PD-1 blockade in mismatch repair-deficient tumors. The repertoire was sequenced with immunoSEQ multiplex PCR; TCRdb's copy has only in-frame clones and lacks some. The data show roughly 120,000 clones, roughly 90% seen once. Sequencing used peripheral blood, obtained just under 74 weeks after starting pembrolizumab. The receptors originated from an adult with mismatch repair-deficient cancer.

The CDR3 protein is CASSQVLGSSYEQYF. Here the CDR3 DNA reads TGCGCCAGCAGCCAAGTGTTAGGAAGCTCCTACGAGCAGTACTTC. V is TRBV4-3 and J is TRBJ2-7; D not certain. Trimming took off 1 base at V and 0 bases at J, with 10 bases between the two ends. The CDR3 contains 15 residues. CDR1 LGHNA and CDR2 YSLEER come from the germline V gene.

This chain connects TRBV19 to TRBJ2-1; D ambiguous. V shed 5 bases and J shed 10 bases, with 15 bases lying between them. This CDR3 spans 13 amino acids. CDR1 is LNHDA and CDR2 is SQIVND in the germline V gene (reference sequence). The CDR3 reads CASSYGPSYEQFF. DNA for the CDR3: TGTGCCAGTAGTTACGGACCTAGTTACGAGCAGTTCTTC. Full variable domain (missing parts from reference TRBV19 and TRBJ2-1): DGGITQSPKYLFRKEGQNVTLSCEQNLNHDAMYWYRQDPGQGLRLIYYSQIVNDFQKGDIAEGYSVSREKKESFPLTVTSAQKNPTAFYLCASSYGPSYEQFFGPGTRLTVL.

This chain links TRBV4-1 with TRBJ1-5; D is ambiguous. Germline V gene lookup returns CDR1 MGHRA and CDR2 YSYEKL. The CDR3 spans 13 residues. V lost 0 bases to trimming and J lost 5 bases, with 5 bases between them. The CDR3 DNA follows: TGCGCCAGCAGCCAAGATTGGGATCAGCCCCAGCATTTT. Its translation: CASSQDWDQPQHF.

The chain uses TRBV4-3 and TRBJ2-3, with a weak D call TRBD1 (5 bases). Germline CDR1 LGHNA, CDR2 YSLEER. The CDR3 totals 17 residues. V lost 0 bases and J 1 base, leaving 14 bases between the germline ends. In DNA, the CDR3 is TGCGCCAGCAGCCAAGATTGGGGCTCGATGGGCACAGATACGCAGTATTTT. Translation gives CASSQDWGSMGTDTQYF.

The V and J genes are TRBV5-1 and TRBJ1-3; D uncertain. In germline, CDR1 is SGHRS, CDR2 YFSETQ. The CDR3 is 17 amino acids. Trimming left V 0 bases short and J 4 bases short, with 17 bases between. The CDR3 coding sequence is TGCGCCAGCAGCTTGGCCCCGGTTCGAGGAGACGGAAACACCATATATTTT. The encoded protein is CASSLAPVRGDGNTIYF.

This rearrangement joins TRBV5-1 to TRBJ2-7; 8 nucleotides align to TRBD1. CDR3 length equals 13 residues. After removal of 3 bases from V and 6 bases from J, the junction contained 5 bases not matched to a gene. Germline CDR1 SGHRS, CDR2 YFSETQ. The CDR3 region is CASSSTGGREQYF. Here the CDR3 DNA reads TGCGCCAGCAGCTCCACAGGGGGTCGCGAGCAGTACTTC.

The chain couples TRBV5-6 to TRBJ1-5, with a tentative D call TRBD1 (6 bases). Trimming left V 4 bases short and J 6 bases short, with 17 bases between. Germline V gene sequence: CDR1 SGHDT, CDR2 YYEEEE. The CDR3 sequence is 15 residues long. The CDR3 DNA sequence: TGTGCCAGCAGCCGACGGGGGGCGCAGAGTCAGCCCCAGCATTTT. Protein sequence: CASSRRGAQSQPQHF.

The rearrangement links TRBV15 to TRBJ2-7, with 8 bases matching TRBD1. CDR3 length: 15 residues. Germline V lookup: CDR1 LNHNV, CDR2 YYDKDF (reference sequence). V gave up 1 base and J gave up 2 bases; unmatched junction bases: 4. The CDR3 region has the DNA TGTGCCACCAGCAGAGCCGGACAGGGCACCTACGAGCAGTACTTC. As protein: CATSRAGQGTYEQYF.

This clone has a single count. The chain employs TRBV19 and TRBJ1-5, with TRBD1 as a possible D gene (5 bases). Trimming took off 3 bases at V and 4 bases at J, with 13 bases between the two ends. The CDR3 runs 15 residues. Looked up from germline, CDR1 is LNHDA and CDR2 is SQIVND (reference sequence). The CDR3 spells CASSILVGGNQPQHF. The CDR3 DNA follows: TGTGCCAGTAGTATCCTGGTCGGGGGTAATCAGCCCCAGCATTTT.

The chain joins TRBV9 to TRBJ2-2; 8 bases are shared with TRBD2. After removal of 1 base from V and 2 bases from J, the junction contained 7 bases not matched to a gene. Germline values: CDR1 SGDLS, CDR2 YYNGEE. This CDR3 contains 17 residues. The CDR3 nucleotides are TGTGCCAGCAGCGTATCGTCGACTAGCGTAAACACCGGGGAGCTGTTTTTT. Protein: CASSVSSTSVNTGELFF. The full variable domain, completed using reference TRBV9 and TRBJ2-2, is DSGVTQTPKHLITATGQRVTLRCSPRSGDLSVYWYQQSLDQGLQFLIQYYNGEERAKGNILERFSAQQFPDLHSELNLSSLELGDSALYFCASSVSSTSVNTGELFFGEGSRLTVL.

V usage is TRBV27 and J usage is TRBJ2-1, with 8 bases matching TRBD2. The V gene's germline CDR1 is MNHEY and CDR2 SMNVEV (reference sequence). There are 15 residues in the CDR3. V was pared by 5 bases and J by 5 bases, with 8 bases of the junction left unmatched. In DNA, the CDR3 is TGTGCCAGCAGTGCGGGACTAGTTTGGGACAATGAGCAGTTCTTC. Translated, it gives CASSAGLVWDNEQFF.

This chain connects TRBV27 to TRBJ2-1; D gene ambiguous. This CDR3 has 15 residues. Germline V gene sequence: CDR1 MNHEY, CDR2 SMNVEV (reference sequence). The germline V and J ends were trimmed by 2 bases and 0 bases, with 8 bases remaining between them. Written as DNA, the CDR3 is TGTGCCAGCAGTTTAGCCGGTAGCTCCTACAATGAGCAGTTCTTC. Residues: CASSLAGSSYNEQFF.

This chain uses TRBV4-1 with TRBJ2-2; 8 bases line up with TRBD1. The CDR3 length is 16 residues. Per germline, CDR1 MGHRA and CDR2 YSYEKL. Trimming at V came to 0 bases and at J to 3 bases, leaving 3 bases not matched to a gene. CDR3 in DNA: TGCGCCAGCAGCCAAGAAGACAGGGGACACACCGGGGAGCTGTTTTTT. It yields the protein CASSQEDRGHTGELFF.

The chain employs TRBV7-8 and TRBJ2-7; no reliable D call. This CDR3 contains 13 residues. Trimming cost V 3 bases and J 4 bases, with 10 bases left between them. Germline CDR1 and CDR2: SGHVS and FQNEAQ. The CDR3 region is CASSLSPKYEQYF. CDR3 nucleotides: TGTGCCAGCAGCTTGTCACCAAAATACGAGCAGTACTTC.

The chain's CDR3 is CASSVAGRGYEQYF. In nucleotides, the CDR3 is TGTGCCAGCAGCGTAGCCGGCAGGGGTTACGAGCAGTACTTC. The V gene is TRBV9, the J gene TRBJ2-7; possible D gene TRBD1, 6 bases. Germline lookup yields CDR1 SGDLS and CDR2 YYNGEE. This CDR3 region has 14 residues. With 0 bases removed from V and 4 bases from J, the gap between germline ends came to 11 bases.

This clone was detected only once. The rearrangement uses TRBV27 and TRBJ1-5; D gene unclear. Germline V lookup: CDR1 MNHEY, CDR2 SMNVEV (reference sequence). The CDR3 extends over 15 amino acids. Trimming removed 6 bases from V and 1 base from J, with 13 bases in between. The CDR3 nucleotides read TGTGCCAGCAGCCAATACCCCGACAGCAATCAGCCCCAGCATTTT. Protein product: CASSQYPDSNQPQHF.

DNA of the CDR3: TGCAGCGTTGTAAGGACTACCAGCTCCTACGAGCAGTACTTC. Amino acid sequence: CSVVRTTSSYEQYF. J is TRBJ2-7 and V is TRBV29-1; D possibly corresponds to TRBD2 (6 bases). The CDR3 runs 14 residues. Germline values: CDR1 SQVTM, CDR2 ANQGSEA. Trimming removed 4 bases at V and 0 bases at J, with 13 bases between.

Here the CDR3 DNA reads TGTGCCAGCAGTACCAACGGGGGCACGAACACTGAAGCTTTCTTT. This sequence encodes CASSTNGGTNTEAFF. This sequence joins TRBV28 and TRBJ1-1, with D possibly being TRBD1 (6 bases). From germline, CDR1 is MDHEN and CDR2 SYDVKM. The CDR3 runs 15 residues. V was cut by 5 bases and J by 1 base, with 14 bases left in between. The variable domain in full, completed from reference TRBV28 and TRBJ1-1, reads DVKVTQSSRYLVKRTGEKVFLECVQDMDHENMFWYRQDPGLGLRLIYFSYDVKMKEKGDIPEGYSVSREKKERFSLILESASTNQTSMYLCASSTNGGTNTEAFFGQGTRLTVV.

This rearrangement joins TRBV10-1 to TRBJ2-7; 9 nucleotides match TRBD2. CDR1 and CDR2 (germline): WNHNN, SYGVQD (reference sequence). J lost 3 bases, V lost 11 bases, and 8 bases had no gene match. This CDR3 is built from 13 residues. This CDR3 reads CAAGLAQSYEQYF. CDR3 coding DNA: TGCGCCGCTGGACTAGCGCAGAGCTACGAGCAGTACTTC.

The rearrangement uses TRBV10-3 and TRBJ2-7, with a tentative D call TRBD2 (6 bases). Trimming cost V 6 bases and J 3 bases, with 18 bases left between them. This CDR3 region has 15 residues. Per germline, CDR1 ENHRY and CDR2 SYGVKD. The CDR3 loop reads CAISAAGTGDYEQYF. CDR3 coding DNA: TGTGCCATCAGCGCAGCCGGGACGGGAGACTACGAGCAGTACTTC.

The chain recombines TRBV30 with TRBJ2-4; D may correspond to TRBD1 or TRBD2 (5 bases each). From germline, CDR1 is GTSNPN and CDR2 SVGIG (reference sequence). The V and J ends lost 1 base and 1 base respectively, with 11 bases between them. The CDR3 contains 15 residues. CDR3 residues: CAWSEEGPAKNIQYF. DNA of the CDR3: TGTGCCTGGAGTGAAGAGGGGCCTGCCAAAAACATTCAGTACTTC.